These 9 T cell receptor beta chains were all obtained from the same sample, sequenced in a study of blood T cell repertoires in COVID-19. TCRdb's copy holds only in-frame clones and misses some; the assay was immunoSEQ multiplex PCR. The data contain 150,000 or so clones, about 80% of them singletons. Specimen: peripheral blood. The receptors were gathered from a woman aged 60 to 75 with acute or convalescent COVID-19.

This clone was seen more than once but under ten times. The J gene is TRBJ2-5, the V gene TRBV7-3; a weak D match, TRBD2 (6 bases). V dropped 6 bases and J dropped 4 bases, with 21 bases sitting between them. This CDR3 comprises 16 residues. CDR1 is SGHTA and CDR2 is FQGTGA in the germline V gene. CDR3 sequence (DNA): TGTGCCAGCAGTTCTCCAGGGCCTGCGGGGATAGAGACCCAGTACTTC. Encoded protein: CASSSPGPAGIETQYF.

V and J are TRBV28 and TRBJ1-4; possible D gene TRBD1, 6 bases. Germline values: CDR1 MDHEN, CDR2 SYDVKM. Deletions cut 2 bases from V and 7 bases from J, with 23 bases between. The CDR3 has 18 residues. In DNA form, the CDR3 reads TGTGCCAGCAGTTTAGGGGGGGTAACAGGGCGGTGGAGTGAAAAACTGTTTTTT. It is translated as CASSLGGVTGRWSEKLFF.

This rearrangement joins TRBV12-3 or TRBV12-4 to TRBJ1-5, with TRBD1 matching 7 bases. This CDR3 contains 13 residues. Trimming removed 4 bases from V and 4 bases from J; junction bases left unmatched: 1. The CDR3 bases are TGTGCCAGCAGTTCGACAGGGAATCAGCCCCAGCATTTT. The encoded protein is CASSSTGNQPQHF.

V usage is TRBV9 and J usage is TRBJ1-1; TRBD1 is a possible D gene (5 bases). V was shortened by 6 bases and J by 3 bases, with 21 bases between the two germline ends. CDR3 length equals 16 residues. Germline assignment: CDR1 SGDLS and CDR2 YYNGEE. The CDR3, as DNA: TGTGCCAGCACCCGCTTGGGGGGAAACGGGGACACTGAAGCTTTCTTT. Translating gives CASTRLGGNGDTEAFF.

The chain uses TRBV7-9 and TRBJ1-2; TRBD1 matches 9 bases. Germline CDR1 SEHNR, CDR2 FQNEAQ (reference sequence). J was trimmed by 1 base and V by 3 bases; bases with no gene match: 3. The CDR3 loop spans 15 amino acids. The CDR3 loop reads CASSLGQGDNYGYTF. In DNA form, the CDR3 reads TGTGCCAGCAGCTTGGGACAGGGTGATAACTATGGCTACACCTTC. Full variable domain (outside the CDR3, taken from reference TRBV7-9 and TRBJ1-2): DTGVSQNPRHKITKRGQNVTFRCDPISEHNRLYWYRQTLGQGPEFLTYFQNEAQLEKSRLLSDRFSAERPKGSFSTLEIQRTEQGDSAMYLCASSLGQGDNYGYTFGSGTRLTVV.

This chain links TRBV5-5 with TRBJ2-1; TRBD2 matches at 9 bases. V lost 0 bases and J lost 6; bases outside the gene matches: 1. CDR1 is SGHKS and CDR2 is YYEKEE in the germline V gene (reference sequence). The CDR3 has 14 amino acids. CDR3 DNA sequence: TGTGCCAGCAGCTTGGTACTAGCGGGCAATGAGCAGTTCTTC. Translated: CASSLVLAGNEQFF. The full variable domain, completed using reference TRBV5-5 and TRBJ2-1, is DAGVTQSPTHLIKTRGQQVTLRCSPISGHKSVSWYQQVLGQGPQFIFQYYEKEERGRGNFPDRFSARQFPNYSSELNVNALLLGDSALYLCASSLVLAGNEQFFGPGTRLTVL.

The chain employs TRBV18 and TRBJ1-1, with D tentatively TRBD1 (5 bases). V was pared by 6 bases and J by 7 bases, with 12 bases between. Germline V gene sequence: CDR1 KGHSH, CDR2 LQKENI. This CDR3 is built from 12 residues. CDR3 residues: CASSSLGGEAFF. The CDR3 DNA follows: TGTGCCAGCTCCTCCCTCGGGGGTGAAGCTTTCTTT.

The chain uses TRBV19 and TRBJ2-1, with 9 bases fitting TRBD2. The CDR3 is 15 residues long. Per the germline V gene, CDR1 is LNHDA and CDR2 is SQIVND (reference sequence). V shed 1 base, J shed 7 bases, and the junction held 5 bases outside the gene matches. CDR3 DNA sequence: TGTGCCAGTAGTATAGTGGCGGGGGGGCGAAATGAGCAGTTCTTC. It specifies CASSIVAGGRNEQFF. The full variable domain, with the rest looked up from reference TRBV19 and TRBJ2-1, is DGGITQSPKYLFRKEGQNVTLSCEQNLNHDAMYWYRQDPGQGLRLIYYSQIVNDFQKGDIAEGYSVSREKKESFPLTVTSAQKNPTAFYLCASSIVAGGRNEQFFGPGTRLTVL.

This chain connects TRBV28 to TRBJ1-2, with 7 bases lining up with TRBD1. V shed 7 bases and J 4 bases; nucleotides not matched to a gene: 15. The germline V gene has CDR1 MDHEN and CDR2 SYDVKM. This CDR3 has 16 residues. CDR3 DNA sequence: TGTGCCAGCATCGGGGGACAGCCCAACTATCGCTATGGCTACACCTTC. It yields the protein CASIGGQPNYRYGYTF.